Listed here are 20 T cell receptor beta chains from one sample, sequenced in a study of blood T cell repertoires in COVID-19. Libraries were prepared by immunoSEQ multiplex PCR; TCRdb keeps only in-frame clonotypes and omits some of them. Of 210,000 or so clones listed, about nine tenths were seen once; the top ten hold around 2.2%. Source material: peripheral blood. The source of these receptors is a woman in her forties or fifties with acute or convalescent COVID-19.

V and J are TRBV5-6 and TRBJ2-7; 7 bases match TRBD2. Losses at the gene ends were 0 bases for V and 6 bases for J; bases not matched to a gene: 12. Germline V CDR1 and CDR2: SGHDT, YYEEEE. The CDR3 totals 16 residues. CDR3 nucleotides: TGTGCCAGCAGCTTGGGTTGGGGGAGCGGGAAAGGCGAGCAGTACTTC. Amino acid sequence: CASSLGWGSGKGEQYF. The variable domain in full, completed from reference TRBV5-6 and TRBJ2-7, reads DAGVTQSPTHLIKTRGQQVTLRCSPKSGHDTVSWYQQALGQGPQFIFQYYEEEERQRGNFPDRFSGHQFPNYSSELNVNALLLGDSALYLCASSLGWGSGKGEQYFGPGTRLTVT.

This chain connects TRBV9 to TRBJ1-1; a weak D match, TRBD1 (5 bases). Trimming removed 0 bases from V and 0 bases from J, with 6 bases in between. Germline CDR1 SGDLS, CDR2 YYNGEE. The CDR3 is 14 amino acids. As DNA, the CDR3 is TGTGCCAGCAGCGTAGGGGGGGTGAACACTGAAGCTTTCTTT. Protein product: CASSVGGVNTEAFF.

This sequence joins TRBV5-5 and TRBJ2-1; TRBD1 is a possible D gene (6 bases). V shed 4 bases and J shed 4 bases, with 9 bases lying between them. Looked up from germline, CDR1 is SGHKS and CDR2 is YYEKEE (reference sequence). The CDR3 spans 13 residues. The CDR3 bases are TGTGCCAGCAGCAACGGACAGTACAATGAGCAGTTCTTC. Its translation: CASSNGQYNEQFF.

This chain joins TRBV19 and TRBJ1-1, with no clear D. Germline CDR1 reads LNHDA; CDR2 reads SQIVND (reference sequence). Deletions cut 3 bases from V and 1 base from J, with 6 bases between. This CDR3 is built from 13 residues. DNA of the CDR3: TGTGCCAGTAGTATGATAGAGAACACTGAAGCTTTCTTT. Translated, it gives CASSMIENTEAFF. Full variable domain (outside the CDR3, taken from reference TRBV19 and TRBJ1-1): DGGITQSPKYLFRKEGQNVTLSCEQNLNHDAMYWYRQDPGQGLRLIYYSQIVNDFQKGDIAEGYSVSREKKESFPLTVTSAQKNPTAFYLCASSMIENTEAFFGQGTRLTVV.

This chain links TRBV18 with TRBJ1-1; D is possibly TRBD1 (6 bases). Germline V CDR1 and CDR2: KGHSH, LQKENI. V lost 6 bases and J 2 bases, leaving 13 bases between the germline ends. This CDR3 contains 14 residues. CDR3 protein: CASSWTDLNTEAFF. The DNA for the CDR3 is TGTGCCAGCTCCTGGACAGACCTTAACACTGAAGCTTTCTTT. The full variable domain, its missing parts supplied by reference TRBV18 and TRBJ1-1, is NAGVMQNPRHLVRRRGQEARLRCSPMKGHSHVYWYRQLPEEGLKFMVYLQKENIIDESGMPKERFSAEFPKEGPSILRIQQVVRGDSAAYFCASSWTDLNTEAFFGQGTRLTVV.

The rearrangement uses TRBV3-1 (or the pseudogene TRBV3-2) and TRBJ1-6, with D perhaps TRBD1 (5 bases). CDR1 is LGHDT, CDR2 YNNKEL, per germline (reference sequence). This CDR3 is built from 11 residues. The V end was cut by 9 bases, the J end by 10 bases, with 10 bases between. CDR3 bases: TGTGCCAGTGGGGGGAACTCACCCCTCCACTTT. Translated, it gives CASGGNSPLHF.

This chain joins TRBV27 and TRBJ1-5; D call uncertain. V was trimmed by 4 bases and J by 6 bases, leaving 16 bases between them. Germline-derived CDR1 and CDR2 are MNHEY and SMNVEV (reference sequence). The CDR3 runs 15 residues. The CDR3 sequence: CASSSLGGIRQPQHF. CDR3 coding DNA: TGTGCCAGCAGTTCCTTGGGAGGGATTCGTCAGCCCCAGCATTTT.

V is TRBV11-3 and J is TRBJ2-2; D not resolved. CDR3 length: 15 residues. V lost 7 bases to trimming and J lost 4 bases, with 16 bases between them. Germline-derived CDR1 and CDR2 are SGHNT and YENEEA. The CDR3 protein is CASTPPGRFTGELFF. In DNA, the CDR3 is TGTGCCAGCACCCCCCCTGGCAGATTCACCGGGGAGCTGTTTTTT.

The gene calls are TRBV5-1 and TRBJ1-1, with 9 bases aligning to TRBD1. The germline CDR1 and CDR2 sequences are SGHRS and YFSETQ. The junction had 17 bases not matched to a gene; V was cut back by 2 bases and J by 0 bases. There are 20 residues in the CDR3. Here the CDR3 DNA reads TGCGCCAGCAGCTTAAAACTTTTTTCGAGTGGGACAGGGTTGAACACTGAAGCTTTCTTT. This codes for CASSLKLFSSGTGLNTEAFF.

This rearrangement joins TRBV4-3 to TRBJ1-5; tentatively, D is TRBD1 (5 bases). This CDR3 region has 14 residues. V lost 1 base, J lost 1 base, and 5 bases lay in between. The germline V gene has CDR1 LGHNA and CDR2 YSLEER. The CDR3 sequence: CASSQGQSNQPQHF. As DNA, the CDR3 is TGCGCCAGCAGCCAAGGACAGAGCAATCAGCCCCAGCATTTT.

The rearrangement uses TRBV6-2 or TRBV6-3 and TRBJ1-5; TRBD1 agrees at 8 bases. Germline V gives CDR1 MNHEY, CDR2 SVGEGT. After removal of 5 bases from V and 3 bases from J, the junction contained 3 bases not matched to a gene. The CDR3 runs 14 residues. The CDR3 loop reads CASSPGGSNQPQHF. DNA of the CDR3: TGTGCCAGCAGTCCAGGGGGCTCCAATCAGCCCCAGCATTTT.

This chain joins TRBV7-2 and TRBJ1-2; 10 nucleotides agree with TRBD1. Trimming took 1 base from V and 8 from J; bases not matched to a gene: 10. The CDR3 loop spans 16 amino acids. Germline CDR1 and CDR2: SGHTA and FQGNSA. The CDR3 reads CASSLDGTGEVRGYTF. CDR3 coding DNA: TGTGCCAGCAGCTTAGATGGGACAGGGGAAGTGAGAGGCTACACCTTC.

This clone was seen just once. The chain's CDR3 is CAWSSGNTEAFF. As DNA, the CDR3 is TGTGCCTGGAGTTCGGGGAACACTGAAGCTTTCTTT. The chain uses TRBV30 and TRBJ1-1; D is uncertain. The V end lost 2 bases, the J end lost 1 base, and 5 bases lay between the germline ends. In germline, CDR1 is GTSNPN, CDR2 SVGIG (reference sequence). CDR3 size: 12 residues.

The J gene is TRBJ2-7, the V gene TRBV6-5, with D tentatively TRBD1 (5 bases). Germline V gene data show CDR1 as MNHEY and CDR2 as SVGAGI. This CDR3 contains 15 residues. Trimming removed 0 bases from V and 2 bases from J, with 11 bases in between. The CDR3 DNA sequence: TGTGCCAGCAGTTACTCGAGTGACAGAGCCTACGAGCAGTACTTC. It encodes CASSYSSDRAYEQYF.

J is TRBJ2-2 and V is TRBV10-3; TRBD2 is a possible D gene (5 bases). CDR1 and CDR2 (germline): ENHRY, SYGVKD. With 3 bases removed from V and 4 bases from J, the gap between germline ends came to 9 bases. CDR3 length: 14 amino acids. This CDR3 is CAISDLEGTGELFF. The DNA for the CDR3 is TGTGCCATCAGTGACCTAGAGGGCACCGGGGAGCTGTTTTTT.

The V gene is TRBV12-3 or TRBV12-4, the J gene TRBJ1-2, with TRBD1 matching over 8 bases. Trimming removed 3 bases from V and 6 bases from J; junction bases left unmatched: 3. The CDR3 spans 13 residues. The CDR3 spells CASSFSRGHGYTF. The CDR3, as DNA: TGTGCCAGCAGTTTTAGCAGGGGGCATGGCTACACCTTC.

The CDR3 DNA reads as TGTGCCAGCTCACTCGGGACAGTGGACTCCTACGAGCAGTACTTC. This codes for CASSLGTVDSYEQYF. The V and J genes are TRBV18 and TRBJ2-7; 7 bases fit TRBD1. The CDR3 runs to 15 residues. J was trimmed by 0 bases and V by 4 bases; bases with no gene match: 6. The germline V gene has CDR1 KGHSH and CDR2 LQKENI.

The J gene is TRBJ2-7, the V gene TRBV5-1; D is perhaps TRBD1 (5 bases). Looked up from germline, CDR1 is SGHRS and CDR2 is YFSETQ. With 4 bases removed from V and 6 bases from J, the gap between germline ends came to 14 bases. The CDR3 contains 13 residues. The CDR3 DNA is TGCGCCAGCAGCCCCTTCAGGGTAGGCGAGCAGTACTTC. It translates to CASSPFRVGEQYF.

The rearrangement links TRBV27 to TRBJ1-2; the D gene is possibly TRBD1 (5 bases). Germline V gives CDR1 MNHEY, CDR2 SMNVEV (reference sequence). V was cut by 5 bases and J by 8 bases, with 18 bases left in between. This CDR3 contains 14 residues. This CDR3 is CASSLIRGIGGYTF. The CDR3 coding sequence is TGTGCCAGCAGTCTGATCCGGGGGATAGGCGGCTACACCTTC.

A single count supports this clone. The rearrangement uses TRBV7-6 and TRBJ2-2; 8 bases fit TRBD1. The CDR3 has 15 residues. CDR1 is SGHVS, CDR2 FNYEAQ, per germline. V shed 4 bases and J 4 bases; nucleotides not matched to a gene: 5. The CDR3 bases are TGTGCCAGCAGCTCAGACAGGGGCGGCACCGGGGAGCTGTTTTTT. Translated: CASSSDRGGTGELFF.